Included here is one T cell receptor beta chain sequence, with context. Germline V gives CDR1 MNHEY, CDR2 SVGAGI. The CDR3 is 15 amino acids. The trim removed 5 bases at V and 2 bases at J, leaving 9 bases unmatched. This sample is drawn from a study of blood T cell repertoires in COVID-19. Assay used: immunoSEQ multiplex PCR; TCRdb lists only in-frame clones, some missing. Here the sample spans 140,000 to 150,000 clones, roughly 77% being singletons. The source of this sequence is a man aged 55 to 70 with acute or convalescent COVID-19. The sequencing sample was made of peripheral blood. This chain joins TRBV6-5 and TRBJ2-7; 7 positions match TRBD1. DNA for the CDR3: TGTGCCAGCAGTCTAATGGGGGACAGCGCCTACGAGCAGTACTTC. Protein sequence: CASSLMGDSAYEQYF.